This T cell receptor (beta chain) was captured in a study of T cell responses to AZD1222 COVID-19 vaccine. About the research overall: Some second doses came at about 4 weeks and others at about 12 weeks; these were pooled.

The study's findings and limits: It was only a handful of AZD1222 recipients who were seropositive at baseline.

J was trimmed by 2 bases and V by 4 bases; bases with no gene match: 3. Germline CDR1 reads SGHDT; CDR2 reads YYEEEE. This CDR3 contains 15 residues. This clone was observed a single time. Its cognate antigen is unknown. Sequencing used immunoSEQ multiplex PCR; TCRdb keeps in-frame clones, though not all of them. The repertoire holds more than 85,000 clones, about nine tenths seen once, with about 7.8% in the top ten. This TCR was sampled from an adult in good health. The chain is built from TRBV5-6 and TRBJ1-6; 7 bases map to TRBD1. The specimen comprised peripheral blood, sampled on day 0 of AZD1222 vaccination. In DNA, the CDR3 is TGTGCCAGCAGCCTGGGACAGACCTATAATTCACCCCTCCACTTT. This gives the protein CASSLGQTYNSPLHF.